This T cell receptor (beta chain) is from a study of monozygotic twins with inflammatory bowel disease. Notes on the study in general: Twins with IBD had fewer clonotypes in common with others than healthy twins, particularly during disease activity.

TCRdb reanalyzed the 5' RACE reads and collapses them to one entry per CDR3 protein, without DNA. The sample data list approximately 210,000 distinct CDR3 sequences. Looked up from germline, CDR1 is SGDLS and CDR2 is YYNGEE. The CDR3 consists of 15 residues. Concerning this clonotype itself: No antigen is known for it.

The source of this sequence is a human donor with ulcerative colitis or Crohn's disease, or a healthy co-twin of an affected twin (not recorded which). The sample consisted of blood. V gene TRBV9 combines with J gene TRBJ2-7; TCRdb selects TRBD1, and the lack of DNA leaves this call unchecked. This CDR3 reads CASSVVDRGPSEQYF.